This T cell receptor beta chain was profiled in a study of beta chain features in type 1 diabetes. Study details: The patients were much like the healthy donors in age, gender and cell yields.

This clone occurred a few times. Other DNA sequences in the sample encode the same CDR3. The V and J ends lost 2 bases and 4 bases respectively, with 5 bases between them. Per the germline V gene, CDR1 is KGHSH and CDR2 is LQKENI. CDR3 size: 12 residues. As every portion of the isolated RNA was reverse transcribed, the sequencing read expressed TCRB transcripts. Repertoires were generated with immunoSEQ multiplex PCR, while TCRdb's copy carries only in-frame clones and drops some. The table lists around 500,000 clones, approximately 10% of them singletons, with more than 0.045% in the top ten. The sequence was collected from a woman younger than 35 in good health. The chain combines TRBV18 with TRBJ2-5; the D gene is possibly TRBD1 (5 bases). Sequences were obtained from naive CD4+ T cells from blood. CDR3 loop: CASSPGAETQYF. In DNA form, the CDR3 reads TGTGCCAGCTCACCAGGGGCAGAGACCCAGTACTTC. The full variable domain, rest sourced from reference TRBV18 and TRBJ2-5, is NAGVMQNPRHLVRRRGQEARLRCSPMKGHSHVYWYRQLPEEGLKFMVYLQKENIIDESGMPKERFSAEFPKEGPSILRIQQVVRGDSAAYFCASSPGAETQYFGPGTRLLVL.